This T cell receptor (beta chain) was recovered during a study of shared clonotypes between healthy human individuals. The CDR3 loop spans 15 amino acids. V lost 1 base and J 9 bases, leaving 17 bases between the germline ends. Germline V gene data show CDR1 as SGHNT and CDR2 as YYREEE (reference sequence). This clone has more than one count but fewer than ten. It was across several immunoSEQ plates that each subset's genomic DNA was evenly split. Unsorted PBMC replicate PCRs used around 320 ng DNA, 30,000 to 35,000 T cell genomes. The team ran DNA from unsorted PBMCs on ten immunoSEQ deep assay plates for sequencing. Profiled with immunoSEQ multiplex PCR; TCRdb holds only in-frame clones, not every one. The sample holds roughly 500,000 clones, about four fifths seen once.

The material sequenced was PBMCs. The chain has TRBV5-4 and TRBJ2-1; D may match TRBD1 or TRBD2 (6 bases each). The sequence was collected from a woman in her thirties or forties in good health. Some clones in this sample may be carry-over from other donors' samples. CDR3 region: CASSLKEAEGGEQFF. The CDR3 region has the DNA TGTGCCAGCAGCTTGAAGGAAGCGGAGGGGGGTGAGCAGTTCTTC.